The 30 T cell receptor beta chains below come from one sample, sequenced in a study of T cell changes during pregnancy in multiple sclerosis. Here immunoSEQ multiplex PCR was the method, and the copy in TCRdb shows in-frame clones only, minus some. The data contain roughly 41,000 clones, around 89% of them singletons. The sequenced sample was CD8+ T cells from peripheral blood mononuclear cells, obtained in the third trimester of pregnancy. These receptors were obtained from a female donor with multiple sclerosis, enrolled in a pregnancy study.

The chain has TRBV7-6 and TRBJ2-7; 8 nucleotides align to TRBD1. Germline V gene sequence: CDR1 SGHVS, CDR2 FNYEAQ. V lost 2 bases and J lost 4; bases outside the gene matches: 4. This CDR3 has 14 amino acids. CDR3 sequence reads: CASSLFTGGYEQYF. CDR3 DNA sequence: TGTGCCAGCAGCTTATTTACAGGGGGGTACGAGCAGTACTTC.

This sequence joins TRBV11-1 and TRBJ1-1; D is uncertain. CDR3 length: 14 residues. V shed 3 bases and J shed 7 bases, with 15 bases lying between them. Looked up from germline, CDR1 is SGHAT and CDR2 is FQDESV (reference sequence). The CDR3 DNA reads as TGTGCCAGCAGCTTCTATAGGAGAGTAAATGAAGCTTTCTTT. Translation gives CASSFYRRVNEAFF.

This chain uses TRBV29-1 with TRBJ2-7; possible D gene TRBD1, 6 bases. Germline V gene lookup returns CDR1 SQVTM and CDR2 ANQGSEA. The CDR3 is 13 amino acids. V shed 7 bases and J shed 4 bases, with 17 bases lying between them. The CDR3 nucleotides are TGCAGCGCCATTCTTGGGGGCAGGTACGAGCAGTACTTC. Encoded protein: CSAILGGRYEQYF.

V is TRBV2 and J is TRBJ2-7; 8 bases agree with TRBD2. Germline V gives CDR1 SNHLY, CDR2 FYNNEI. The CDR3 covers 15 residues. The ends lost 7 bases at V and 1 base at J; junction bases unmatched: 9. In DNA, the CDR3 is TGTGCCAGCACCCACGGGGGGGTGGATTCCTACGAGCAGTACTTC. Protein product: CASTHGGVDSYEQYF. The full variable domain, with the rest looked up from reference TRBV2 and TRBJ2-7, is EPEVTQTPSHQVTQMGQEVILRCVPISNHLYFYWYRQILGQKVEFLVSFYNNEISEKSEIFDDQFSVERPDGSNFTLKIRSTKLEDSAMYFCASTHGGVDSYEQYFGPGTRLTVT.

The V call is TRBV27, the J call TRBJ2-2; 7 bases agree with TRBD2. This CDR3 is built from 14 residues. Germline CDR1 reads MNHEY; CDR2 reads SMNVEV (reference sequence). V lost 3 bases and J lost 8; bases outside the gene matches: 6. The CDR3 sequence is CASSFGGGSGELFF. CDR3 nucleotides: TGTGCCAGCAGTTTTGGGGGGGGATCGGGGGAGCTGTTTTTT.

The rearrangement uses TRBV2 and TRBJ2-3; D possibly corresponds to TRBD2 (7 bases). CDR3 size: 15 residues. Trimming removed 11 bases from V and 1 base from J, with 19 bases in between. Germline values: CDR1 SNHLY, CDR2 FYNNEI. DNA for the CDR3: TGTGCCCACCCCCTAGGGGGGGCCCGCACAGATACGCAGTATTTT. This translates into CAHPLGGARTDTQYF. The full variable domain, with the rest looked up from reference TRBV2 and TRBJ2-3, is EPEVTQTPSHQVTQMGQEVILRCVPISNHLYFYWYRQILGQKVEFLVSFYNNEISEKSEIFDDQFSVERPDGSNFTLKIRSTKLEDSAMYFCAHPLGGARTDTQYFGPGTRLTVL.

The genes are TRBV2 and TRBJ2-5; the D gene is possibly TRBD1 (7 bases). Trimming cost V 10 bases and J 5 bases, with 23 bases left between them. The CDR3 is 15 amino acids. Looked up from germline, CDR1 is SNHLY and CDR2 is FYNNEI. The CDR3, as DNA: TGTGCCACTCGGGGGACAGATTATCCCTCGGAGACCCAGTACTTC. This gives the protein CATRGTDYPSETQYF.

Remarks on this clone: This CDR3 is also generated by other DNA sequences in the sample. V is TRBV15 and J is TRBJ2-6; 9 positions match TRBD1. Germline-derived CDR1 and CDR2 are LNHNV and YYDKDF (reference sequence). The CDR3 covers 16 residues. Germline trimming cut 3 bases from V and 1 base from J; bases unmatched to any gene: 1. The CDR3 is CATSRDRGSGANVLTF. The CDR3 coding sequence is TGTGCCACCAGCAGGGACAGGGGATCTGGGGCCAACGTCCTGACTTTC.

The chain combines TRBV2 with TRBJ2-7, with TRBD1 matching 11 bases. The CDR3 has 17 amino acids. Losses at the gene ends were 6 bases for V and 0 bases for J; bases not matched to a gene: 10. Germline V gives CDR1 SNHLY, CDR2 FYNNEI. The CDR3 nucleotides are TGTGCCAGCAGCGGAAAGGGACAGGGGGACCGCTCCTACGAGCAGTACTTC. It is translated as CASSGKGQGDRSYEQYF.

The chain combines TRBV7-8 with TRBJ2-2; 7 bases fit TRBD2. Trimming removed 3 bases from V and 10 bases from J; junction bases left unmatched: 14. Germline CDR1 is SGHVS and CDR2 is FQNEAQ. The CDR3 is 16 residues long. The CDR3 sequence is CASSFHRGVNPKELFF. The CDR3 DNA sequence: TGTGCCAGCAGCTTCCACCGGGGGGTGAATCCCAAGGAGCTGTTTTTT.

This sequence joins TRBV27 and TRBJ2-7; 7 bases line up with TRBD1. Trimming at V came to 5 bases and at J to 0 bases, leaving 7 bases not matched to a gene. Germline CDR1 is MNHEY and CDR2 is SMNVEV (reference sequence). This CDR3 comprises 15 residues. The CDR3 nucleotides are TGTGCCAGCAGTGCCTCCGGGGACAGCTCCTACGAGCAGTACTTC. Translated, it gives CASSASGDSSYEQYF.

The chain couples TRBV7-6 to TRBJ2-4, with 13 nucleotides matching TRBD2. The CDR3 runs 15 residues. The V gene end was trimmed by 6 bases and the J gene end by 7 bases; junction bases not matched to a gene: 6. Per the germline V gene, CDR1 is SGHVS and CDR2 is FNYEAQ. The CDR3 reads CASRRLAGGRNIQYF. For the CDR3, the DNA is TGTGCCAGCAGACGACTAGCGGGGGGACGTAACATTCAGTACTTC.

V is TRBV4-1 and J is TRBJ1-1; 8 nucleotides match TRBD1. The CDR3 runs to 15 residues. J lost 0 bases, V lost 3 bases, and 3 bases had no gene match. Looked up from germline, CDR1 is MGHRA and CDR2 is YSYEKL. CDR3 nucleotides: TGCGCCAGCAGCCACCGGACAGGGATGAACACTGAAGCTTTCTTT. Amino acids: CASSHRTGMNTEAFF.

The chain uses TRBV6-5 and TRBJ1-4; D gene unclear. From germline, CDR1 is MNHEY and CDR2 SVGAGI. Trimming left V 5 bases short and J 5 bases short, with 6 bases between. The length of the CDR3 is 12 residues. The CDR3 DNA sequence: TGTGCCAGCAGTGCAGAAAATGAAAAACTGTTTTTT. Amino acid sequence: CASSAENEKLFF.

The chain combines TRBV2 with TRBJ2-7; no clear D. Germline V gene sequence: CDR1 SNHLY, CDR2 FYNNEI. The CDR3 consists of 14 residues. Trimming removed 8 bases from V and 2 bases from J, with 16 bases in between. CDR3 in amino acids: CASLGSADTYEQYF. The DNA of the CDR3 is TGTGCCAGCCTCGGCTCGGCGGATACCTACGAGCAGTACTTC.

Written as DNA, the CDR3 is TGTGCCAGCAGCCAAGGGGGGGGCTCGAACACTGAAGCTTTCTTT. It translates to CASSQGGGSNTEAFF. V usage is TRBV4-2 and J usage is TRBJ1-1, with D possibly TRBD1 on 6 matching bases. The germline CDR1 and CDR2 sequences are LGHNA and YNFKEQ. The V end was cut by 1 base, the J end by 1 base, with 10 bases between. CDR3 length: 15 amino acids.

V gene TRBV5-1 combines with J gene TRBJ2-3; 8 bases fit TRBD1. Trimming took 0 bases from V and 2 from J; bases not matched to a gene: 5. The CDR3 loop spans 16 amino acids. Germline V CDR1 and CDR2: SGHRS, YFSETQ. CDR3 sequence reads: CASSLEGDRNTDTQYF. The CDR3 DNA sequence: TGCGCCAGCAGCTTGGAGGGGGACAGGAACACAGATACGCAGTATTTT.

This clone turned up a few times. The chain recombines TRBV9 with TRBJ1-6, with 7 nucleotides matching TRBD1. This CDR3 has 16 residues. V dropped 0 bases and J dropped 8; count of bases not matched to a gene: 8. CDR1 and CDR2 (germline): SGDLS, YYNGEE. The DNA of the CDR3 is TGTGCCAGCAGCGTAGGGACGGCAGGGGGAGATTCACCCCTCCACTTT. This translates into CASSVGTAGGDSPLHF.

The V and J genes are TRBV9 and TRBJ1-2, with 10 bases matching TRBD1. V was pared by 2 bases and J by 8 bases, with 3 bases of the junction left unmatched. CDR3 length equals 13 residues. The germline V gene has CDR1 SGDLS and CDR2 YYNGEE. CDR3 DNA sequence: TGTGCCAGCAGCGTCCGGGACAGGGGAGGCTACACCTTC. Translating gives CASSVRDRGGYTF.

This sequence joins TRBV4-1 and TRBJ2-2; D gene unclear. Trimming removed 0 bases from V and 6 bases from J, with 8 bases in between. The germline gives CDR1 MGHRA, CDR2 YSYEKL. The CDR3 is 14 amino acids. For the CDR3, the DNA is TGCGCCAGCAGCCAAGATTGGCTGGCCGGGGAGCTGTTTTTT. Translated, it gives CASSQDWLAGELFF.

This chain uses TRBV4-1 with TRBJ2-2, with 13 bases fitting TRBD2. Trimming removed 5 bases from V and 7 bases from J; junction bases left unmatched: 7. Germline CDR1 MGHRA, CDR2 YSYEKL. The CDR3 runs 16 residues. Here the CDR3 DNA reads TGCGCCAGCAGCTTACGGACTAGCGGGGGTGTCGGGGAGCTGTTTTTT. Residues: CASSLRTSGGVGELFF.

V is TRBV27 and J is TRBJ2-7, with a possible D match to TRBD2 (5 bases). CDR1 is MNHEY and CDR2 is SMNVEV in the germline V gene (reference sequence). This CDR3 region has 15 residues. The V and J ends lost 5 bases and 0 bases respectively, with 14 bases between them. DNA of the CDR3: TGTGCCAGCAGTCCGAGGACTCCAAGCTCCTACGAGCAGTACTTC. Its protein is CASSPRTPSSYEQYF.

J is TRBJ2-1 and V is TRBV5-5; TRBD1 matches 9 bases. The CDR3 runs 16 residues. Germline CDR1 reads SGHKS; CDR2 reads YYEKEE (reference sequence). The ends lost 5 bases at V and 5 bases at J; junction bases unmatched: 11. CDR3 in DNA: TGTGCCAGCAGACCCCCTCCCGGGACAGGGAACAATGAGCAGTTCTTC. Translated, it gives CASRPPPGTGNNEQFF. Based on the CDR3 plus reference TRBV5-5 and TRBJ2-1, the full variable domain is DAGVTQSPTHLIKTRGQQVTLRCSPISGHKSVSWYQQVLGQGPQFIFQYYEKEERGRGNFPDRFSARQFPNYSSELNVNALLLGDSALYLCASRPPPGTGNNEQFFGPGTRLTVL.

V usage is TRBV30 and J usage is TRBJ1-1, with a tentative D call TRBD1 (6 bases). V lost 5 bases and J lost 6, with 22 bases in between. This CDR3 contains 15 residues. CDR1 is GTSNPN, CDR2 SVGIG, per germline (reference sequence). The CDR3 region is CAWSTGHLFGAEAFF. DNA for the CDR3: TGTGCCTGGTCGACGGGACACCTCTTCGGCGCTGAAGCTTTCTTT.

The chain carries TRBV27 and TRBJ2-1; TRBD1 matches 10 bases. The CDR3 covers 19 residues. V was pared by 5 bases and J by 7 bases, with 20 bases of the junction left unmatched. Germline-derived CDR1 and CDR2 are MNHEY and SMNVEV (reference sequence). DNA of the CDR3: TGTGCCAGCAGTCAACTCCACTCAGACAGGGGGCAGGTCGGGAATGAGCAGTTCTTC. Residues: CASSQLHSDRGQVGNEQFF.

The V and J genes are TRBV5-6 and TRBJ2-2, with 7 bases identical to TRBD2. The germline CDR1 and CDR2 sequences are SGHDT and YYEEEE. The V gene end was trimmed by 2 bases and the J gene end by 4 bases; junction bases not matched to a gene: 5. The CDR3 runs to 15 residues. The CDR3 spells CASSFPGTITGELFF. The CDR3 nucleotides read TGTGCCAGCAGCTTTCCCGGGACTATCACCGGGGAGCTGTTTTTT.

The chain uses TRBV6-5 and TRBJ2-3; 8 bases line up with TRBD1. The trim removed 5 bases at V and 3 bases at J, leaving 7 bases unmatched. The CDR3 extends over 15 amino acids. From germline, CDR1 is MNHEY and CDR2 SVGAGI. CDR3 sequence (DNA): TGTGCCAGCAGTCAAGGGACAGGAGTTACAGATACGCAGTATTTT. Protein sequence: CASSQGTGVTDTQYF.

The chain employs TRBV29-1 and TRBJ2-7, with 13 bases identical to TRBD2. V trimming: 5 bases; J trimming: 3 bases; junction bases outside the gene matches: 4. The CDR3 has 14 amino acids. CDR1 and CDR2 (germline): SQVTM, ANQGSEA. CDR3 protein: CSVLGLAGHYEQYF. The CDR3 DNA follows: TGCAGCGTTTTGGGACTAGCGGGGCACTACGAGCAGTACTTC.

This chain uses TRBV30 with TRBJ1-1; 10 bases match TRBD1. Germline loops: CDR1 GTSNPN, CDR2 SVGIG (reference sequence). Losses at the gene ends were 5 bases for V and 4 bases for J; bases not matched to a gene: 4. The CDR3 is made up of 13 amino acids. The CDR3 loop reads CAWDRGRATEAFF. CDR3 in DNA: TGTGCCTGGGACAGGGGGCGGGCCACTGAAGCTTTCTTT.

This clone was counted once. This chain links TRBV27 with TRBJ1-5, with 11 bases that match TRBD1. Trimming took 5 bases from V and 5 from J; bases not matched to a gene: 8. CDR1 and CDR2 (germline): MNHEY, SMNVEV (reference sequence). This CDR3 contains 16 residues. CDR3 DNA: TGTGCCAGCAGTCCCTTGGACAGGGGGCGAGATCAGCCCCAGCATTTT. Encoded protein: CASSPLDRGRDQPQHF.